A selection of T cell receptor beta chains follows, all from one sample in a study of shared clonotypes between healthy human individuals. TCRdb's copy holds only in-frame clones and misses some; the assay was immunoSEQ multiplex PCR. The data hold around 2,000,000 clones, with 90% to 95% observed a single time. The sequenced material came from naive CD4+ T cells sorted from blood. The receptors derive from a man aged 18 to 30 in good health. The CDR3 runs from the conserved cysteine through the conserved F or W. The order of the fields is J gene, clone size, V gene, D gene, CDR3 DNA, CDR3 protein. A D gene is named only where the DNA matches it firmly. Size values are once, few and many counts, or a class for expanded clones, and some rows have none.

TRBJ2-1,.,TRBV11-2,.,TGTGCCGGCTCCACTAGCTACGGGAATGAGCAGTTCTTC,CAGSTSYGNEQFF
TRBJ2-4,.,TRBV19,TRBD2,TGTGCCAGTAAATCATCGGGGGGGAACATTCAGTACTTC,CASKSSGGNIQYF
TRBJ1-1,.,TRBV2,.,TGTGCCAGCAGTTTCTCCGGAGGCACTGAAGCTTTCTTT,CASSFSGGTEAFF
TRBJ1-1,.,TRBV29-1,.,TGCAGCGTTGAAGACAGGGTAATCGCGACTGAAGCTTTCTTT,CSVEDRVIATEAFF
TRBJ2-1,once,TRBV5-4,.,TGTGCCAGCAGCCCCGCCGGGACTTATGATGAGCAGTTCTTC,CASSPAGTYDEQFF
TRBJ2-7,.,TRBV6-1,.,TGTGCCAGCAGTGAAGACAACAGGGCAAGCTACGAGCAGTACTTC,CASSEDNRASYEQYF
TRBJ2-1,.,TRBV30,.,TGTGCCTGGAGTAACGGGGCTTACAATGAGCAGTTCTTC,CAWSNGAYNEQFF
TRBJ1-1,.,TRBV15,.,TGTGCCACATCGAGGTTAGGAAACACTGAAGCTTTCTTT,CATSRLGNTEAFF
TRBJ1-6,.,TRBV9,.,TGTGCCAGCGCTACTTCTGACAAGGCGAATTCACCCCTCCACTTT,CASATSDKANSPLHF
TRBJ1-1,many,TRBV18,TRBD1,TGTGCCAGCTCACCACCGGGACAGGCGAACACTGAAGCTTTCTTT,CASSPPGQANTEAFF
TRBJ1-5,.,TRBV28,.,TGTGCCAGCAGTCCCAGGGATTATAGCAATCAGCCCCAGCATTTT,CASSPRDYSNQPQHF
TRBJ2-5,.,TRBV5-1,.,TGCGCCAGCAGCTTGGGCAAGTTAGAGACCCAGTACTTC,CASSLGKLETQYF
TRBJ2-1,.,TRBV6-5,TRBD2,TGTGCCAGCAGTCGGACTAGCGGGAGGGGGTATGAGCAGTTCTTC,CASSRTSGRGYEQFF
TRBJ2-5,once,TRBV9,.,TGTGCCAGCAGCGTAGGGCCAGGGGAGGTGCAAGAGACCCAGTACTTC,CASSVGPGEVQETQYF
TRBJ1-2,.,TRBV2,TRBD1,TGTGCCAGCAGCTCTACCGGGACAGGGTACGGCTACACCTTC,CASSSTGTGYGYTF
TRBJ2-7,.,TRBV5-1,.,TGCGCCAGCGCTACCGGTCCAGGGACCTACGAGCAGTACTTC,CASATGPGTYEQYF
TRBJ2-5,.,TRBV4-3,.,TGCGCCAGCAGCCCCCTTTCCGGGGAGACCCAGTACTTC,CASSPLSGETQYF
TRBJ2-4,.,TRBV6-5,.,TGTGCCAGCAGTTACGATCAATGGGACATTCAGTACTTC,CASSYDQWDIQYF
TRBJ2-5,.,TRBV9,TRBD2,TGTGCCAGCAGCGTAGGCACTAGCGGGGGCCGCCAAGAGACCCAGTACTTC,CASSVGTSGGRQETQYF
TRBJ1-2,.,TRBV2,.,TGTGCCAGCAGTGAAGCGGGGACGCCCGGATATGGCTACACCTTC,CASSEAGTPGYGYTF
TRBJ2-1,.,TRBV2,TRBD2,TGTGCCAGCAGTCCTAGCGGGGTCGCAGTCTTC,CASSPSGVAVF
TRBJ1-4,.,TRBV7-9,.,TGTGCCAGCAGGCCTAGAGGATCAGCTAATGAAAAACTGTTTTTT,CASRPRGSANEKLFF
TRBJ1-3,.,TRBV19,.,TGTGCCAGTATCCATCCGTCCGTAAGAAACACCATATATTTT,CASIHPSVRNTIYF
TRBJ1-5,.,TRBV27,.,TGTGCCAGCAGTTTATTTGGGTCCCTTACCAATCAGCCCCAGCATTTT,CASSLFGSLTNQPQHF
TRBJ2-2,.,TRBV4-1,.,TGCGCCAGCAGCCGCGTGGGGGGTACCGGGGAGCTGTTTTTT,CASSRVGGTGELFF
TRBJ1-4,.,TRBV5-6,.,TGTGCCAGCAGCTTCCAGGATGCAACTAATGAAAAACTGTTTTTT,CASSFQDATNEKLFF
TRBJ2-3,.,TRBV18,.,TGTGCCAGCTCTTTTTCAGATACGCAGTATTTT,CASSFSDTQYF
TRBJ1-4,.,TRBV5-1,TRBD1,TGCGCCAGCAGCTTGACAGGGGGACTAGAAAAACTGTTTTTT,CASSLTGGLEKLFF
TRBJ2-7,.,TRBV30,TRBD2,TGTGCCTGGGCCGGGACTAGCGACGAGCAGTACTTC,CAWAGTSDEQYF
TRBJ2-1,.,TRBV6-1,.,TGTGCCAGCAGTTGGGCTAGGAGCTCCTACAATGAGCAGTTCTTC,CASSWARSSYNEQFF
TRBJ1-2,.,TRBV7-2,TRBD1,TGTGCCAGCAGCTTAAACGGACAGGGTACCTATGGCTACACCTTC,CASSLNGQGTYGYTF
TRBJ2-1,.,TRBV30,.,TGTGCCTGGAGTGTTAGTAATGAGCAGTTCTTC,CAWSVSNEQFF
TRBJ2-7,.,TRBV6-5,.,TGTGCCAGCAGTTATACCGGGGTTTCGTACGAGCAGTACTTC,CASSYTGVSYEQYF
TRBJ1-1,.,TRBV6-5,.,TGTGCCAGCAAACTCGGGGGGAAGCGGTACACTGAAGCTTTCTTT,CASKLGGKRYTEAFF
TRBJ1-1,.,TRBV9,.,TGTGCCAGCAGCGGCTACCGGGGAGGTACTGAAGCTTTCTTT,CASSGYRGGTEAFF
TRBJ1-5,.,TRBV5-6,TRBD1,TGTGCCAGCAGCTTGAAGGACAGGGGGGGTCAGCCCCAGCATTTT,CASSLKDRGGQPQHF
TRBJ1-2,.,TRBV18,TRBD1,TGTGCCAGCTCAGGACAGGGAACGGGTAACTATGGCTACACCTTC,CASSGQGTGNYGYTF
TRBJ2-2,few,TRBV28,.,TGTGCCAGCAGTCGCGCTCGGCGGGACGAGTGGTCCGGGGAGCTGTTTTTT,CASSRARRDEWSGELFF
TRBJ2-1,.,TRBV27,.,TGTGCCAGCAGTGGCACCGGGACGGGTGAGTTCTTC,CASSGTGTGEFF
TRBJ2-1,.,TRBV28,TRBD2,TGTGCCAGCAGTGAGGGCGGGGGTCCCTACAATGAGCAGTTCTTC,CASSEGGGPYNEQFF
TRBJ2-2,.,TRBV10-1,TRBD1,TGCGCCAGCAGTGATCAGGGGGCAGGCGGGGAGCTGTTTTTT,CASSDQGAGGELFF
TRBJ2-5,once,TRBV2,.,TGTGCCAGCAGTCTCGGGTCGTTAAGAGAGACCCAGTACTTC,CASSLGSLRETQYF
TRBJ1-2,.,TRBV5-1,TRBD1,TGCGCCAGCAGCCTGACAGGGACCTATGGCTACACCTTC,CASSLTGTYGYTF
TRBJ1-5,.,TRBV30,TRBD1,TGTGCCTGGAGTAGGGACAGCGGCAATCAGCCCCAGCATTTT,CAWSRDSGNQPQHF
TRBJ1-2,once,TRBV5-1,.,TGCGCCAGCAGCTTGGGGGTCGTGGACGACCCTAACTATGGCTACACCTTC,CASSLGVVDDPNYGYTF
TRBJ1-5,.,TRBV30,.,TGTGCCTGGAGCGCGGACGGAAATCAGCCCCAGCATTTT,CAWSADGNQPQHF